The present T cell receptor beta chain was sequenced within a study of radiotherapy plus CTLA-4 blockade in lung cancer. Data came from immunoSEQ multiplex PCR; TCRdb stores just in-frame clones and leaves some out. Found here are around 130,000 clones, about 90% of them singletons; the top ten hold more than 6.5%. Sequenced material: peripheral blood, taken from a patient treated with radiotherapy plus ipilimumab. This TCR derives from a human donor with non-small cell lung cancer that progressed on radiotherapy plus ipilimumab.

In nucleotides, the CDR3 is TGTGCCAGCTCACCAAGAGCACCGAACACCGGGGAGCTGTTTTTT. Encoded protein: CASSPRAPNTGELFF. This sequence joins TRBV18 and TRBJ2-2; D not certain. Trimming shortened V by 2 bases and J by 0 bases, and 7 bases separated the two germline ends. The V gene's germline CDR1 is KGHSH and CDR2 LQKENI. There are 15 residues in the CDR3.